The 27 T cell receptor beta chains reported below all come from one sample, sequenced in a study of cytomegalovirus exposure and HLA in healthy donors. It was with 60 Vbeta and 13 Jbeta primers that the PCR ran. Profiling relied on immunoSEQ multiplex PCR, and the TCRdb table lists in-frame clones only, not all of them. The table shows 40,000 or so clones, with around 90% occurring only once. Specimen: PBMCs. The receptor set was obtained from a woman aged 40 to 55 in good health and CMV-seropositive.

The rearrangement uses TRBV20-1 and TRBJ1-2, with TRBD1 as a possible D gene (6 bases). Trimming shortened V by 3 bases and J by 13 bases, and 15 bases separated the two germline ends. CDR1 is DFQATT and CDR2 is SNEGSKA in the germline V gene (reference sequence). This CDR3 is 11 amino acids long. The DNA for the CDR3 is TGCAGTGCTAGGCTTCCCACAGGGTGCACCTTC. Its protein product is CSARLPTGCTF.

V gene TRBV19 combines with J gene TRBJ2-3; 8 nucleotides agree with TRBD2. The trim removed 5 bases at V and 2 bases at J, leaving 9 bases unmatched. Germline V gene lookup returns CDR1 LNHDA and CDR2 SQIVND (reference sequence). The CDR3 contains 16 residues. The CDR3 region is CASSLLLAGTTDTQYF. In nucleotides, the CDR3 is TGTGCCAGTAGTCTCCTTCTAGCGGGCACCACAGATACGCAGTATTTT.

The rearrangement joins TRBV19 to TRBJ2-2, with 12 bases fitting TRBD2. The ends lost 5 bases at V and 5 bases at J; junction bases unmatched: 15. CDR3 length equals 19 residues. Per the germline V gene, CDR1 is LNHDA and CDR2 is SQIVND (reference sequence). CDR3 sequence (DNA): TGTGCCAGTAGTCTTCCTCACGACTCTAGCGGGGGGGGGACCGGGGAGCTGTTTTTT. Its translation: CASSLPHDSSGGGTGELFF.

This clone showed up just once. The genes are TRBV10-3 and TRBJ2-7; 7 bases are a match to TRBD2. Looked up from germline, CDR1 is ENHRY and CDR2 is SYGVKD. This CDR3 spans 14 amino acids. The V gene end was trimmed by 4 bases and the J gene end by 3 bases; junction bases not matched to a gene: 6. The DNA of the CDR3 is TGTGCCATCAGTGTGGGCGGGAGCCGCTACGAGCAGTACTTC. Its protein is CAISVGGSRYEQYF.

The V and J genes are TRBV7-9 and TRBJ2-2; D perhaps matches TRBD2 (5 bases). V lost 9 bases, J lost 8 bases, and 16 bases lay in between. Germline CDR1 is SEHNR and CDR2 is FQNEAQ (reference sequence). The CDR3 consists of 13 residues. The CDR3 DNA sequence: TGTGCCAGTAAATTGGCGGGTATAGGGGAGCTGTTTTTT. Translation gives CASKLAGIGELFF.

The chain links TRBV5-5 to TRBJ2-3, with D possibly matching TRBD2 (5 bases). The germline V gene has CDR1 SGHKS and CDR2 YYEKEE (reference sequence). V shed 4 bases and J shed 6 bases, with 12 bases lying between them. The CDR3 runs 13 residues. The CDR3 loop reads CASSLATGDTQYF. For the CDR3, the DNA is TGTGCCAGCAGCCTTGCGACGGGGGATACGCAGTATTTT.

The CDR3 coding sequence is TGCAGCGTTGTATACGGTAACCAAGAGACCCAGTACTTC. Protein: CSVVYGNQETQYF. The chain is built from TRBV29-1 and TRBJ2-5, with D hard to call. The V end lost 4 bases, the J end lost 0 bases, and 9 bases lay between the germline ends. The length of the CDR3 is 13 residues. In germline, CDR1 is SQVTM, CDR2 ANQGSEA.

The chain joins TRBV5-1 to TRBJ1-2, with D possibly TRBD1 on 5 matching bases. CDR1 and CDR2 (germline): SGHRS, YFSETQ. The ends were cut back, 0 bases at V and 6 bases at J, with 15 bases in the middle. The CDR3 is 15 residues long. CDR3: CASSLAAASGDGYTF. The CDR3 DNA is TGCGCCAGCAGCTTGGCGGCGGCTTCGGGGGATGGCTACACCTTC.

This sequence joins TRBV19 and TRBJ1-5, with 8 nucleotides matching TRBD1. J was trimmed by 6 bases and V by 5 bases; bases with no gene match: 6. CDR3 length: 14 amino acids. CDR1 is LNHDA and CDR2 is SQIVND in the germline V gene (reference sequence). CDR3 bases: TGTGCCAGTAGTCCGGACAGGGCCGCTCAGCCCCAGCATTTT. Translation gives CASSPDRAAQPQHF. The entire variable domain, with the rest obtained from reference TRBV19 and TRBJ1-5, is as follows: DGGITQSPKYLFRKEGQNVTLSCEQNLNHDAMYWYRQDPGQGLRLIYYSQIVNDFQKGDIAEGYSVSREKKESFPLTVTSAQKNPTAFYLCASSPDRAAQPQHFGDGTRLSIL.

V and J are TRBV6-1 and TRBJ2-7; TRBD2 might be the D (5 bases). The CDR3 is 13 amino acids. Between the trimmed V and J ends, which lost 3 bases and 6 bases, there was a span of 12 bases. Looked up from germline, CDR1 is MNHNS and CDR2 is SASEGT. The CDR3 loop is CASSDGGFSEQYF. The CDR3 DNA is TGTGCCAGCAGTGACGGCGGGTTCTCCGAGCAGTACTTC.

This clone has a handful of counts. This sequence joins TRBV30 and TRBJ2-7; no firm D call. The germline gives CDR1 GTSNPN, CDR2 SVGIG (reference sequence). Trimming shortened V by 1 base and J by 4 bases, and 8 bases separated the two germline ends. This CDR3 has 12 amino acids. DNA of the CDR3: TGTGCCTGGAGTGGGCAGAATTACGAGCAGTACTTC. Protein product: CAWSGQNYEQYF. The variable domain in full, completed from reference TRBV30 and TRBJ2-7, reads SQTIHQWPATLVQPVGSPLSLECTVEGTSNPNLYWYRQAAGRGLQLLFYSVGIGQISSEVPQNLSASRPQDRQFILSSKKLLLSDSGFYLCAWSGQNYEQYFGPGTRLTVT.

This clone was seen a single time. CDR3 loop: CASSRQVGGGEAYEQYF. CDR3 sequence (DNA): TGTGCCAGCAGTCGTCAAGTGGGCGGGGGCGAAGCCTACGAGCAGTACTTC. This chain uses TRBV5-5 with TRBJ2-7, with a possible D match to TRBD2 (7 bases). The germline V gene encodes CDR1 SGHKS and CDR2 YYEKEE (reference sequence). V lost 5 bases and J lost 2, with 23 bases in between. The CDR3 sequence is 17 residues long. The variable domain in full, with the rest retrieved from reference TRBV5-5 and TRBJ2-7, is DAGVTQSPTHLIKTRGQQVTLRCSPISGHKSVSWYQQVLGQGPQFIFQYYEKEERGRGNFPDRFSARQFPNYSSELNVNALLLGDSALYLCASSRQVGGGEAYEQYFGPGTRLTVT.

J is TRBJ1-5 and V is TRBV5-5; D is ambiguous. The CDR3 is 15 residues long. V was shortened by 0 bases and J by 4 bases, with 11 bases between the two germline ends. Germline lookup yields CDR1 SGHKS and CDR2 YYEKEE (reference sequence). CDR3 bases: TGTGCCAGCAGCTTGGGCTTAACAGCTAATCAGCCCCAGCATTTT. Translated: CASSLGLTANQPQHF.

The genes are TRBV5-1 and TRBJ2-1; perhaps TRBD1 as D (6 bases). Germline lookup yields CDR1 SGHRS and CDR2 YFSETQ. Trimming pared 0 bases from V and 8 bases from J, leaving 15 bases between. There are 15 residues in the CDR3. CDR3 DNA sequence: TGCGCCAGCAGCTTGGATGGACAGTTTGGGGATGAGCAGTTCTTC. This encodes CASSLDGQFGDEQFF.

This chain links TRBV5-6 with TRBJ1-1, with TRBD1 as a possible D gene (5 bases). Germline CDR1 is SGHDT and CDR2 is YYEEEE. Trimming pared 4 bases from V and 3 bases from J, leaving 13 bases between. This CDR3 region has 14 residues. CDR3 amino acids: CASSPRRGDTEAFF. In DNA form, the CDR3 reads TGTGCCAGCAGCCCAAGGCGGGGGGACACTGAAGCTTTCTTT. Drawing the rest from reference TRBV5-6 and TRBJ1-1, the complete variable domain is DAGVTQSPTHLIKTRGQQVTLRCSPKSGHDTVSWYQQALGQGPQFIFQYYEEEERQRGNFPDRFSGHQFPNYSSELNVNALLLGDSALYLCASSPRRGDTEAFFGQGTRLTVV.

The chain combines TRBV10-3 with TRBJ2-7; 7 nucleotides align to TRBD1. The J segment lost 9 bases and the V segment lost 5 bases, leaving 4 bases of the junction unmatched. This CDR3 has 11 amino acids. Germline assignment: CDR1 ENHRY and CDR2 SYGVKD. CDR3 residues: CAISTGTAQYF. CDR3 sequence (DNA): TGTGCCATCAGTACCGGGACAGCGCAGTACTTC.

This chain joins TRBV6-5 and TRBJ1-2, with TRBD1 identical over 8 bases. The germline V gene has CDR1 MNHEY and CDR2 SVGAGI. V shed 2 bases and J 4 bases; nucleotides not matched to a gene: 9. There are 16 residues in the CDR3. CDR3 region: CASSYLPQGAVYGYTF. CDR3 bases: TGTGCCAGCAGTTACCTGCCGCAGGGGGCCGTCTATGGCTACACCTTC.

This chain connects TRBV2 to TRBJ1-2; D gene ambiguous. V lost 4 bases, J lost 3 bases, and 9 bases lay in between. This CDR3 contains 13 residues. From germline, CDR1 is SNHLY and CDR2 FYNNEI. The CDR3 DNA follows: TGTGCCAGCAGTGGGGTCGGGGACTATGGCTACACCTTC. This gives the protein CASSGVGDYGYTF.

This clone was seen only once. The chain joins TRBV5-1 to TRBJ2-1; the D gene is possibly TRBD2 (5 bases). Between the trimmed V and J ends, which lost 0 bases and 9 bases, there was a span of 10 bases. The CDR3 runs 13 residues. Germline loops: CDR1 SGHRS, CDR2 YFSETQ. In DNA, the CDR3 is TGCGCCAGCAGCTTGGTCCGGGAAGCTGAGCAGTTCTTC. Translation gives CASSLVREAEQFF.

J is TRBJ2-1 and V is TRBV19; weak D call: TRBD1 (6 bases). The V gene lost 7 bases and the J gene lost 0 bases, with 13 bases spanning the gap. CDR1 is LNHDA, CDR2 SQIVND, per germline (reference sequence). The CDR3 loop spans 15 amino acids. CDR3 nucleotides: TGTGCCAGTAATTGGGACACCAGCTCCTACAATGAGCAGTTCTTC. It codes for CASNWDTSSYNEQFF.

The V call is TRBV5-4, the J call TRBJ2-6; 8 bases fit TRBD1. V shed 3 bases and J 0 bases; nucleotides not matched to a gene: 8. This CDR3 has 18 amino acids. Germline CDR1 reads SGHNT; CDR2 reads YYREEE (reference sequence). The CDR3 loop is CASSSVADRVSGANVLTF. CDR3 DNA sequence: TGTGCCAGCAGCTCTGTGGCGGACAGGGTCTCTGGGGCCAACGTCCTGACTTTC.

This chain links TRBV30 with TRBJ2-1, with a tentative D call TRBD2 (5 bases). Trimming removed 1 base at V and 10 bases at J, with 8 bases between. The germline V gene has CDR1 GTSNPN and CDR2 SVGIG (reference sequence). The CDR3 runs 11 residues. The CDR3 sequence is CAWSESGEQFF. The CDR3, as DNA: TGTGCCTGGAGTGAGTCGGGGGAGCAGTTCTTC. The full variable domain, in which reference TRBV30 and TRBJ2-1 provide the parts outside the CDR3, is SQTIHQWPATLVQPVGSPLSLECTVEGTSNPNLYWYRQAAGRGLQLLFYSVGIGQISSEVPQNLSASRPQDRQFILSSKKLLLSDSGFYLCAWSESGEQFFGPGTRLTVL.

The CDR3 spells CASSPPNADRNQPQHF. The CDR3 region has the DNA TGTGCCAGCAGCCCCCCCAACGCGGACAGGAATCAGCCCCAGCATTTT. The chain uses TRBV16 and TRBJ1-5, with 7 bases matching TRBD1. V was pared by 4 bases and J by 4 bases, with 10 bases of the junction left unmatched. CDR1 and CDR2 from the germline V gene are KGHSY and FQNENV. The CDR3 runs to 16 residues. The full variable domain, in which reference TRBV16 and TRBJ1-5 provide the parts outside the CDR3, is GEEVAQTPKHLVRGEGQKAKLYCAPIKGHSYVFWYQQVLKNEFKFLISFQNENVFDETGMPKERFSAKCLPNSPCSLEIQATKLEDSAVYFCASSPPNADRNQPQHFGDGTRLSIL.

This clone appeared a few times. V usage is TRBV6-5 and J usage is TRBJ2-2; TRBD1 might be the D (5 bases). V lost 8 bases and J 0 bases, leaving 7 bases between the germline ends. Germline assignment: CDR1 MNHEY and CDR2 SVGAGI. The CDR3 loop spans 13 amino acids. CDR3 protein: CASHRTNTGELFF. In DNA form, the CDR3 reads TGTGCCAGCCACAGGACGAACACCGGGGAGCTGTTTTTT.

The DNA of the CDR3 is TGTGCCAGCAGCCCACGGGGGAGCTCCTATAATTCACCCCTCCACTTT. Translating it yields CASSPRGSSYNSPLHF. This chain joins TRBV9 and TRBJ1-6, with D perhaps TRBD1 (5 bases). Between the trimmed V and J ends, which lost 4 bases and 0 bases, there was a span of 11 bases. The CDR3 has 16 amino acids. Germline values: CDR1 SGDLS, CDR2 YYNGEE.

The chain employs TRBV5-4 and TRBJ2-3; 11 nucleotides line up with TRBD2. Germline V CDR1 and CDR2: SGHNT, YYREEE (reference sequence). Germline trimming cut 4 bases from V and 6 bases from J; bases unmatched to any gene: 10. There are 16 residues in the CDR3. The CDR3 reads CASSLRLAGLMDTQYF. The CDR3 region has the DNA TGTGCCAGCAGCCTACGACTAGCGGGATTAATGGATACGCAGTATTTT.

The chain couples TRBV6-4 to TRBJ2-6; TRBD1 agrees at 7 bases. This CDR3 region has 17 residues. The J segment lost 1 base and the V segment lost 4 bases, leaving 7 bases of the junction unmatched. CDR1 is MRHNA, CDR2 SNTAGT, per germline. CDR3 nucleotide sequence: TGTGCCAGCAGTGCGACGACAGGGACATCTGGGGCCAACGTCCTGACTTTC. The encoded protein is CASSATTGTSGANVLTF.